What follows are 24 T cell receptor beta chains derived from one specimen sequenced in a study of shared clonotypes between healthy human individuals. Naive CD8 cells lacked CD45RO and underwent positive selection for CCR7, leaving out terminally differentiated effector memory CD45RA+ cells. Using immunoSEQ multiplex PCR, the repertoire was profiled, and TCRdb retains in-frame clones only, with some absent. Seen here are about 1,800,000 clones, roughly 94% observed once, and the top ten hold more than 0.95%. The specimen sequenced was naive CD8+ T cells sorted from blood. These receptors all come from a man younger than 35 in good health.

The CDR3 reads CASSPWWVRGGYNEQFF. For the CDR3, the DNA is TGTGCCAGCAGCCCATGGTGGGTCAGGGGAGGCTACAATGAGCAGTTCTTC. The genes are TRBV9 and TRBJ2-1; the D call may be TRBD1 or TRBD2 (6 bases each). V gave up 4 bases and J gave up 3 bases, with 20 bases separating them. Germline V CDR1 and CDR2: SGDLS, YYNGEE. The CDR3 has 17 residues.

The chain recombines TRBV10-1 with TRBJ2-4; D is unresolved. The V gene's germline CDR1 is WNHNN and CDR2 SYGVQD (reference sequence). The V and J ends lost 11 bases and 1 base respectively, with 12 bases between them. There are 13 residues in the CDR3. CDR3 DNA: TGCGCCTTTGGCGCTCGGGCCAAAAACATTCAGTACTTC. Its protein is CAFGARAKNIQYF.

CDR3 sequence reads: CASSAQDFNQPQHF. CDR3 nucleotide sequence: TGTGCCAGCAGTGCACAGGACTTCAATCAGCCCCAGCATTTT. The chain has TRBV2 and TRBJ1-5, with TRBD1 as a possible D gene (5 bases). The germline gives CDR1 SNHLY, CDR2 FYNNEI. V lost 4 bases and J 3 bases, leaving 10 bases between the germline ends. The CDR3 runs 14 residues.

This sequence joins TRBV29-1 and TRBJ2-7; D not certain. The CDR3 has 11 amino acids. Germline assignment: CDR1 SQVTM and CDR2 ANQGSEA. Trimming removed 4 bases from V and 6 bases from J, with 10 bases in between. The DNA for the CDR3 is TGCAGCGTTGTGGCAGCCTCCGAGCAGTACTTC. It codes for CSVVAASEQYF.

V usage is TRBV30 and J usage is TRBJ2-2; D gene uncertain. Trimming cost V 0 bases and J 5 bases, with 7 bases left between them. Germline CDR1 reads GTSNPN; CDR2 reads SVGIG (reference sequence). The CDR3 length is 13 residues. This chain's CDR3 is CAWSVWVTGELFF. CDR3 sequence (DNA): TGTGCCTGGAGTGTATGGGTTACCGGGGAGCTGTTTTTT. The whole variable domain, filled in from reference TRBV30 and TRBJ2-2, reads SQTIHQWPATLVQPVGSPLSLECTVEGTSNPNLYWYRQAAGRGLQLLFYSVGIGQISSEVPQNLSASRPQDRQFILSSKKLLLSDSGFYLCAWSVWVTGELFFGEGSRLTVL.

V and J are TRBV6-5 and TRBJ1-2, with D perhaps matching TRBD1 (5 bases). There are 13 residues in the CDR3. Germline CDR1 MNHEY, CDR2 SVGAGI. The V and J ends lost 0 bases and 8 bases respectively, with 10 bases between them. CDR3 loop: CASSYSQGGGYTF. The CDR3 DNA sequence: TGTGCCAGCAGTTACTCTCAGGGTGGAGGCTACACCTTC.

The chain couples TRBV9 to TRBJ2-7; D remains unclear. The CDR3 has 15 amino acids. Trimming cost V 0 bases and J 4 bases, with 14 bases left between them. The germline V gene has CDR1 SGDLS and CDR2 YYNGEE. The CDR3 is CASSVGLTSLYEQYF. Written as DNA, the CDR3 is TGTGCCAGCAGCGTAGGTCTCACCTCCCTGTACGAGCAGTACTTC.

The chain links TRBV27 to TRBJ2-7, with TRBD1 matching over 9 bases. Trimming cost V 4 bases and J 1 base; bases outside gene matches: 8. The germline V gene has CDR1 MNHEY and CDR2 SMNVEV (reference sequence). This CDR3 has 16 amino acids. The CDR3 protein is CASSSGPGQGSYEQYF. DNA of the CDR3: TGTGCCAGCAGTTCCGGTCCGGGACAGGGATCCTACGAGCAGTACTTC.

This clone was observed once. CDR3 in amino acids: CASSPETGLDEAFF. DNA of the CDR3: TGCGCCAGCAGCCCTGAGACAGGGCTGGATGAAGCTTTCTTT. The chain joins TRBV4-1 to TRBJ1-1; TRBD1 agrees at 7 bases. Germline V gene data show CDR1 as MGHRA and CDR2 as YSYEKL. V trimming: 4 bases; J trimming: 7 bases; junction bases outside the gene matches: 9. CDR3 length equals 14 residues.

J is TRBJ2-7 and V is TRBV6-5; TRBD1 agrees at 7 bases. This CDR3 is 14 amino acids long. V trimming: 2 bases; J trimming: 2 bases; junction bases outside the gene matches: 3. CDR1 MNHEY and CDR2 SVGAGI come from the germline V gene. CDR3 in DNA: TGTGCCAGCAGTTACGGGACAGATGCCTACGAGCAGTACTTC. Protein sequence: CASSYGTDAYEQYF.

The rearrangement uses TRBV9 and TRBJ2-4; 7 positions match TRBD1. Unmatched junction bases numbered 5, after V lost 3 bases and J lost 2 bases. Germline assignment: CDR1 SGDLS and CDR2 YYNGEE. The CDR3 sequence is 15 residues long. CDR3 coding DNA: TGTGCCAGCAGCGCAGAGGGGGCGCCCAAAAACATTCAGTACTTC. Translation gives CASSAEGAPKNIQYF.

CDR3 loop: CASSEGNGPVRDTQYF. The CDR3 nucleotides are TGTGCCAGCAGTGAAGGGAATGGACCGGTAAGAGATACGCAGTATTTT. The chain carries TRBV25-1 and TRBJ2-3, with D unresolved. The CDR3 runs 16 residues. The V and J ends lost 2 bases and 5 bases respectively, with 17 bases between them. The V gene's germline CDR1 is MGHDK and CDR2 SYGVNS.

The rearrangement links TRBV28 to TRBJ1-2; 9 bases agree with TRBD1. The CDR3 is 15 residues long. V dropped 4 bases and J dropped 7; count of bases not matched to a gene: 10. Germline CDR1 MDHEN, CDR2 SYDVKM. DNA of the CDR3: TGTGCCAGCAGTTCCCCATACAGGGGGCGGTTTGGCTACACCTTC. This gives the protein CASSSPYRGRFGYTF.

V usage is TRBV5-6 and J usage is TRBJ2-7, with no clear D. The length of the CDR3 is 14 residues. Trimming pared 2 bases from V and 4 bases from J, leaving 13 bases between. Germline values: CDR1 SGHDT, CDR2 YYEEEE. The CDR3 is CASSLFADWYEQYF. CDR3 coding DNA: TGTGCCAGCAGCTTATTTGCCGACTGGTACGAGCAGTACTTC.

This chain joins TRBV4-1 and TRBJ2-7, with D perhaps matching TRBD1 (6 bases). Trimming took 0 bases from V and 0 from J, leaving 12 bases between them. The CDR3 runs 16 residues. Germline CDR1 and CDR2: MGHRA and YSYEKL. The CDR3 is CASSQDPTGRSYEQYF. The CDR3 nucleotides read TGCGCCAGCAGCCAAGACCCCACAGGGCGCTCCTACGAGCAGTACTTC.

The chain couples TRBV27 to TRBJ2-1, with 11 nucleotides matching TRBD2. J was trimmed by 4 bases and V by 5 bases; bases with no gene match: 1. CDR1 and CDR2 (germline): MNHEY, SMNVEV (reference sequence). CDR3 length: 14 residues. This chain's CDR3 is CASSRLAGYNEQFF. CDR3 bases: TGTGCCAGCAGTCGACTAGCGGGATACAATGAGCAGTTCTTC.

The chain uses TRBV2 and TRBJ2-7; tentatively, D is TRBD1 (5 bases). Trimming removed 2 bases from V and 3 bases from J, with 14 bases in between. Germline CDR1 is SNHLY and CDR2 is FYNNEI. The CDR3 spans 15 residues. The DNA of the CDR3 is TGTGCCAGCAGTGAAATGGGTCAGGGCTACTACGAGCAGTACTTC. Protein sequence: CASSEMGQGYYEQYF.

The chain combines TRBV10-2 with TRBJ1-1; maybe TRBD1 (6 bases). V lost 3 bases and J lost 7, with 15 bases in between. Germline assignment: CDR1 WSHSY and CDR2 SAAADI. CDR3 length: 14 amino acids. CDR3 region: CASSDGPGAIEAFF. The CDR3 DNA reads as TGCGCCAGCAGTGACGGCCCGGGGGCAATTGAAGCTTTCTTT.

J is TRBJ1-2 and V is TRBV5-1, with TRBD1 identical over 10 bases. Germline V lookup: CDR1 SGHRS, CDR2 YFSETQ. The CDR3 consists of 14 residues. V gave up 1 base and J gave up 8 bases; unmatched junction bases: 5. The DNA for the CDR3 is TGCGCCAGCAGCTTGCCTGGGACAGGGGAAGGCTACACCTTC. Encoded protein: CASSLPGTGEGYTF.

The chain joins TRBV6-5 to TRBJ2-5; D not certain. Per the germline V gene, CDR1 is MNHEY and CDR2 is SVGAGI. V shed 4 bases and J shed 3 bases, with 12 bases lying between them. The CDR3 length is 14 residues. This CDR3 reads CASSSTILEETQYF. CDR3 nucleotide sequence: TGTGCCAGCAGTTCGACAATCTTGGAAGAGACCCAGTACTTC.

J is TRBJ1-6 and V is TRBV7-9, with D unclear. The CDR3 covers 13 residues. Germline lookup yields CDR1 SEHNR and CDR2 FQNEAQ (reference sequence). V gave up 3 bases and J gave up 13 bases, with 13 bases separating them. The CDR3 loop reads CASSFSSMGPLHF. Written as DNA, the CDR3 is TGTGCCAGCAGCTTCTCGAGTATGGGGCCCCTCCACTTT.

This chain connects TRBV7-9 to TRBJ1-1; D remains unclear. The germline CDR1 and CDR2 sequences are SEHNR and FQNEAQ (reference sequence). CDR3 length: 16 amino acids. Trimming removed 5 bases at V and 0 bases at J, with 16 bases between. The CDR3 bases are TGTGCCAGCAGCGTTAGAGGAGGTGGGATGAACACTGAAGCTTTCTTT. The encoded protein is CASSVRGGGMNTEAFF.

The chain has TRBV5-1 and TRBJ2-2; D is unresolved. CDR1 and CDR2 (germline): SGHRS, YFSETQ. V was pared by 0 bases and J by 5 bases, with 8 bases between. The CDR3 is 14 amino acids. DNA of the CDR3: TGCGCCAGCAGCTTGGATTGGGGAACCGGGGAGCTGTTTTTT. Its protein product is CASSLDWGTGELFF.

The sample holds one count of this clone. The chain links TRBV15 to TRBJ1-4; D not resolved. Germline CDR1 reads LNHNV; CDR2 reads YYDKDF (reference sequence). There are 16 residues in the CDR3. The V end was cut by 0 bases, the J end by 6 bases, with 14 bases between. CDR3 in amino acids: CATSRELEGEDEKLFF. DNA of the CDR3: TGTGCCACCAGCAGAGAGCTAGAGGGAGAGGATGAAAAACTGTTTTTT.